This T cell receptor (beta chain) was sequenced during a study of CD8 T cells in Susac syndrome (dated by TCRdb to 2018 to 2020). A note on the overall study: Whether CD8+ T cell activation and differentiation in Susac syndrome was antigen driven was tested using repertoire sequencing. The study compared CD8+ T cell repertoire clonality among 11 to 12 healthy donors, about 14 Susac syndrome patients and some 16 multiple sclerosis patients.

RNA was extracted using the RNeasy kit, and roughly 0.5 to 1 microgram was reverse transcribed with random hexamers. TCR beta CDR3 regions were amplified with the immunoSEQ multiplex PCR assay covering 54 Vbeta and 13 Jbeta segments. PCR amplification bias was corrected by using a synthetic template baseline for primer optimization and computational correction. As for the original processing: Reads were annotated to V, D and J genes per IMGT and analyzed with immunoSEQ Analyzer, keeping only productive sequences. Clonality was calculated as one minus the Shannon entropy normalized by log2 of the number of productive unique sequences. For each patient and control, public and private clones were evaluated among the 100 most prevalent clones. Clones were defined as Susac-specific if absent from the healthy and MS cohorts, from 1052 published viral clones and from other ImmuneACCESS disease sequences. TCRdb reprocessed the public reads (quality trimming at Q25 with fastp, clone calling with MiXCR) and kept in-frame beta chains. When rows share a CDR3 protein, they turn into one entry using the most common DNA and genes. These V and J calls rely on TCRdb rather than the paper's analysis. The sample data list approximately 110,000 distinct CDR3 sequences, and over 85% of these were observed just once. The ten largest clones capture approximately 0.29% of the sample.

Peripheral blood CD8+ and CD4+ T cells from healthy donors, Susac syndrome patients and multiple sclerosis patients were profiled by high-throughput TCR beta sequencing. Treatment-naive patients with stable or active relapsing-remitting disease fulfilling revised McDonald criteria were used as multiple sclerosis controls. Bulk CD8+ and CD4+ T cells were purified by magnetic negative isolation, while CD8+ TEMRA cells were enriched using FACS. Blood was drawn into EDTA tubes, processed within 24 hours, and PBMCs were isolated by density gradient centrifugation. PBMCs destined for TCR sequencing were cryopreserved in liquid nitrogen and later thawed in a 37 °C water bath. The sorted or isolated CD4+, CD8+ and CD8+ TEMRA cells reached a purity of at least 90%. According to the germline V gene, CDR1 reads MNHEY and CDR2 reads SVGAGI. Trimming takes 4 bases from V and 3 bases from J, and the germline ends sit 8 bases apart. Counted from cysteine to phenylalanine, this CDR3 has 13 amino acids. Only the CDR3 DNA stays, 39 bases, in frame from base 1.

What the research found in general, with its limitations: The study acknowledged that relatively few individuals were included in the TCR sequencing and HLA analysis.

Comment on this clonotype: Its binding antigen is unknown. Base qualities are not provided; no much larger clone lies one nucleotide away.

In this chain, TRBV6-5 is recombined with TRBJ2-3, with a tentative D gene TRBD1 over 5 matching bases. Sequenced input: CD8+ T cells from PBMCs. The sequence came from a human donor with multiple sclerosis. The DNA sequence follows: TGTGCCAGCAGTTGGGGCTTTACAGATACGCAGTATTTT. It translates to CASSWGFTDTQYF.